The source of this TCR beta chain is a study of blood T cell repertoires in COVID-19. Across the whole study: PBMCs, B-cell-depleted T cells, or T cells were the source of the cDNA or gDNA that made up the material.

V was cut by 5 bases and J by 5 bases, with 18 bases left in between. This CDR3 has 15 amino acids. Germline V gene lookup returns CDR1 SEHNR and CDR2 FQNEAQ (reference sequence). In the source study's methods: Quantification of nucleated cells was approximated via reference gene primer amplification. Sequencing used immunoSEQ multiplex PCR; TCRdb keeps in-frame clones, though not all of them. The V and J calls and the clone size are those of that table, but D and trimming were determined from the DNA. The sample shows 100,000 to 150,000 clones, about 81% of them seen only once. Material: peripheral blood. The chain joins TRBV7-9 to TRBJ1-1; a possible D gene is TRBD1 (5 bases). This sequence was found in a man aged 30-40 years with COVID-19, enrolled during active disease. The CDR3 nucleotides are TGTGCCAGCAGCGCCCGGACACACTTCGGAACTGAAGCTTTCTTT. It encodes CASSARTHFGTEAFF.